This T cell receptor beta chain was sequenced in a study of blood T cells in healthy people across ages. This clonotype was seen only once. Its specificity is unknown. V lost 0 bases and J lost 7, with 9 bases in between. The CDR3 spans 14 residues. Germline lookup yields CDR1 SGHNT and CDR2 YENEEA. Study outcomes and limitations: In these data, TCR beta diversity tracked strongly with naive T cell percentage. Long-lived donors had more naive CD4+ cells and higher diversity than aged donors.

Each individual donor underwent a draw of ten milliliters of peripheral blood. Next came a second PCR, run for roughly 6 to 11 cycles, which used a sample-barcoded 5' primer along with a J-beta primer mix. One entry per CDR3 protein results from TCRdb running MiXCR on the 5' RACE reads. Of some 640,000 distinct CDR3 sequences detected, 45% to 50% appear once; the ten largest clones hold 25% to 35%. Specimen: blood. This chain connects TRBV11-3 to TRBJ2-2, with D perhaps TRBD2 (6 bases). The source is a woman aged 60-75 years in good health. Written as DNA, the CDR3 is TGTGCCAGCAGCTTAGACGGCGGGGACGGGGAGCTGTTTTTT. Its translation is CASSLDGGDGELFF.